Below, one T cell receptor beta chain is given with its context. Its antigen is undetermined. Trimming at V came to 0 bases and at J to 4 bases, leaving 1 base not matched to a gene. The CDR3 runs to 16 residues. Germline CDR1 SGHAT, CDR2 FQNNGV. These data originate in a study of early stage breast cancer tumors. On the study more broadly: Of some 17 invasive breast tumors, about a dozen were hormone receptor-positive, HER2-negative.

Using immunoSEQ multiplex PCR, the repertoire was profiled, and TCRdb retains in-frame clones only, with some absent. The table records about 41,000 clones, about two thirds of them present only once. Study observations and caveats: Most shared enriched TCRB sequences were commonly generated ones. Comparing each tissue with blood distinguished tumor from normal in about 90% of the 16 patients. Bulk DNA sequencing of unsorted cells missed chain pairing and markers.

This TCR was sampled from a person aged 50-59 years with breast cancer. The chain is built from TRBV11-2 and TRBJ1-6; 9 bases match TRBD1. The sample was blood. CDR3 in amino acids: CASSLETGGYNSPLHF. CDR3 coding DNA: TGTGCCAGCAGCTTAGAGACAGGGGGGTATAATTCACCCCTCCACTTT.